The T cell receptor (beta chain) under discussion was sequenced for a study of cytomegalovirus exposure and HLA in healthy donors. Study results and caveats: Excluded: some indistinguishable V segments such as TRBV6-2 and TRBV6-3. In an earlier analysis, in several hundred donors, most V segments appeared productive either ~87% or ~30% of the time.

In this sample, this clone turned up once. Its target is unknown. Germline V lookup: CDR1 MNHEY, CDR2 SMNVEV (reference sequence). V shed 6 bases and J shed 7 bases, with 9 bases lying between them. CDR3 length: 11 amino acids. Vbeta (60) and Jbeta (13) primers were used in the PCR. The assay was immunoSEQ multiplex PCR, and TCRdb's table has in-frame clones only and misses some. The sample consists of some 60,000 clones, roughly 80% of them appearing once. This sequence joins TRBV27 and TRBJ2-5; D is possibly TRBD1 (5 bases). Sequencing input: PBMCs. The receptor was derived from a middle-aged woman in good health and CMV-seronegative. The CDR3 bases are TGTGCCAGCAGGGGGCCAGGGACCCAGTACTTC. It encodes CASRGPGTQYF.